These T cell receptor beta chains were read from a single sample in a study of OX40 agonist ivuxolimab in advanced cancers. TCRdb keeps only in-frame clones here, not all; method: immunoSEQ multiplex PCR. In the table there are under 40,000 clones, more than 70% of which are singletons. Sequencing was performed on CD4+ or CD8+ T cells sorted from blood, taken in a trial of the OX40 agonist ivuxolimab. Receptors were obtained from an adult with an advanced solid tumor such as melanoma, head and neck, liver or kidney cancer. Each CDR3 is given with its conserved first and last residue. A D gene is named only where the DNA matches it firmly. Only part of the rows carry a size: once, few, many, or a class if the clone is expanded.

V,D,size,J,CDR3,DNA
TRBV6-1,-,medium-sized,TRBJ1-5,CASREYTGNQPQHF,TGTGCCAGCAGAGAATACACAGGGAATCAGCCCCAGCATTTT
TRBV18,-,-,TRBJ1-2,CASSPDTGYGYTF,TGTGCCAGCTCACCAGATACGGGCTATGGCTACACCTTC
TRBV11-2,TRBD1,-,TRBJ2-5,CASSFSTGGQETQYF,TGTGCCAGCAGCTTTAGTACAGGGGGCCAAGAGACCCAGTACTTC
TRBV19,TRBD1,-,TRBJ2-7,CASSIRQGLLYEQYF,TGTGCCAGTAGTATACGACAGGGTCTTCTCTACGAGCAGTACTTC
TRBV28,TRBD1,once,TRBJ1-1,CASSPADRAFTEAFF,TGTGCCAGCAGTCCGGCGGACAGGGCATTTACTGAAGCTTTCTTT
TRBV13,TRBD2,-,TRBJ2-3,CASSPAPSGVSTDTQYF,TGTGCCAGCAGCCCCGCCCCTAGCGGGGTTAGCACAGATACGCAGTATTTT
TRBV27,-,few,TRBJ2-6,CASRPPGTGANVLTF,TGTGCCAGCAGGCCGCCTGGGACGGGGGCCAACGTCCTGACTTTC
TRBV5-8,-,-,TRBJ1-1,CASGRGSYAFF,TGTGCCAGCGGTCGTGGGTCTTACGCTTTCTTT
TRBV6-5,-,-,TRBJ1-2,CASRPKGTLEGYTF,TGTGCCAGCAGACCTAAGGGGACCCTAGAGGGCTACACCTTC
TRBV5-1,TRBD2,-,TRBJ2-3,CASSWSGTSTDTQYF,TGCGCCAGCAGCTGGAGCGGGACTAGCACAGATACGCAGTATTTT
TRBV18,-,-,TRBJ2-3,CASSPGSTDTQYF,TGTGCCAGCTCCCCCGGGAGCACAGATACGCAGTATTTT
TRBV28,-,-,TRBJ1-6,CASSPLGTLISPLHF,TGTGCCAGCAGTCCTTTAGGGACCTTGATTTCACCCCTCCACTTT
TRBV5-1,TRBD1,-,TRBJ1-2,CASSPTTGPNGYTF,TGCGCCAGCAGCCCCACGACAGGGCCGAATGGCTACACCTTC
TRBV7-8,-,-,TRBJ2-7,CASSLAAPQQYF,TGTGCCAGCAGCTTGGCGGCACCCCAGCAGTACTTC
TRBV30,-,few,TRBJ2-1,CAWSAPARTPYNEQFF,TGTGCCTGGAGCGCCCCGGCCAGGACTCCCTACAATGAGCAGTTCTTC
TRBV19,-,-,TRBJ1-5,CASSIRAGGNQPQHF,TGTGCCAGTAGTATACGGGCAGGGGGCAATCAGCCCCAGCATTTT
TRBV5-1,-,once,TRBJ2-1,CASSFRGYEQFF,TGCGCCAGCAGCTTTCGGGGATATGAGCAGTTCTTC
TRBV2,-,-,TRBJ1-4,CASSDRGRGITNEKLFF,TGTGCCAGCAGTGACAGGGGTAGGGGGATAACTAATGAAAAACTGTTTTTT
TRBV7-2,TRBD2,-,TRBJ2-3,CASSVQGLAGGMTDTQYF,TGTGCCAGCAGCGTTCAGGGACTAGCGGGGGGGATGACAGATACGCAGTATTTT
TRBV9,TRBD1,-,TRBJ2-1,CASAIEGQEYNEQFF,TGTGCCAGCGCCATAGAGGGACAGGAGTACAATGAGCAGTTCTTC
TRBV5-1,TRBD1,-,TRBJ1-1,CASSYRDRAGPEAFF,TGTGCCAGCAGCTACCGGGACAGGGCCGGACCTGAAGCTTTCTTT
TRBV9,TRBD1,medium-sized,TRBJ2-7,CASSPQGAYEQYF,TGTGCCAGCAGCCCTCAGGGGGCCTACGAGCAGTACTTC
TRBV6-6,-,-,TRBJ2-2,CASSYSRVANTGELFF,TGTGCCAGCAGTTACTCGAGGGTGGCGAACACCGGGGAGCTGTTTTTT
TRBV7-9,TRBD2,once,TRBJ2-1,CASSPVRASGKDEQFF,TGTGCCAGCAGCCCTGTCAGGGCTAGCGGGAAAGATGAGCAGTTCTTC
TRBV15,-,few,TRBJ1-1,CATSRGQLDEAFF,TGTGCCACCAGCAGAGGACAGCTAGATGAAGCTTTCTTT
TRBV25-1,TRBD1,few,TRBJ2-6,CASSEWGTGGPRANVLTF,TGTGCCAGCAGTGAATGGGGGACAGGGGGCCCTCGGGCCAACGTCCTGACTTTC
TRBV21-1,-,-,TRBJ1-5,CASSKYSRVSSNQPQHF,TGTGCCAGCAGCAAATATTCCCGGGTTAGTAGCAATCAGCCCCAGCATTTT
TRBV7-8,TRBD1,-,TRBJ1-1,CASSQTGAGTAFF,TGTGCCAGCAGCCAGACAGGGGCCGGCACGGCTTTCTTT
TRBV4-2,-,-,TRBJ2-1,CASSQGSGSYNEQFF,TGTGCCAGCAGCCAAGGTAGCGGTTCCTACAATGAGCAGTTCTTC
TRBV2,-,-,TRBJ2-5,CATTRGTGETQYF,TGTGCCACCACACGGGGAACAGGGGAGACCCAGTACTTC
TRBV7-8,-,-,TRBJ2-7,CASSPISNRYEQYF,TGTGCCAGCAGCCCAATTTCCAACAGGTACGAGCAGTACTTC
TRBV7-7,-,few,TRBJ2-5,CASSLVPREKTQYF,TGTGCTAGCAGCTTAGTGCCCAGGGAGAAGACCCAGTACTTC
TRBV9,TRBD1,-,TRBJ2-3,CASSVGTGLTDTQYF,TGTGCCAGCAGCGTAGGGACAGGGCTTACCGATACGCAGTATTTT
TRBV6-5,TRBD2,-,TRBJ2-1,CASRPGLEKVAEQFF,TGTGCCAGCAGACCGGGACTAGAAAAGGTAGCTGAGCAGTTCTTC
TRBV7-7,TRBD2,-,TRBJ2-5,CASSFMGGTSGIETQYF,TGTGCTAGCAGCTTTATGGGGGGGACTAGCGGAATAGAGACCCAGTACTTC
TRBV10-3,TRBD1,few,TRBJ1-3,CAISEPGGGQRAGNTIYF,TGTGCCATCAGTGAGCCAGGGGGAGGCCAGAGGGCTGGAAACACCATATATTTT
TRBV5-6,TRBD1,-,TRBJ2-1,CASSPGGQGHLSEQFF,TGTGCCAGCAGCCCGGGGGGACAGGGGCATTTGAGTGAGCAGTTCTTC
TRBV25-1,-,once,TRBJ2-2,CASRVGENTGELFF,TGTGCCAGTCGCGTAGGGGAGAACACCGGGGAGCTGTTTTTT
TRBV7-9,TRBD1,-,TRBJ2-1,CASSSTGTGMDEQFF,TGTGCCAGCAGCTCAACCGGGACAGGGATGGATGAGCAGTTCTTC
TRBV5-5,-,-,TRBJ1-2,CASSLGGANYGYTF,TGTGCCAGCAGCTTAGGCGGTGCTAACTATGGCTACACCTTC
TRBV18,-,-,TRBJ2-6,CASSPNSGANVLTF,TGTGCCAGCTCCCCAAACTCTGGGGCCAACGTCCTGACTTTC
TRBV7-6,-,once,TRBJ2-5,CASSLDPEGETQYF,TGTGCCAGCAGCCTCGACCCCGAAGGGGAGACCCAGTACTTC
TRBV9,TRBD1,-,TRBJ2-7,CASSGGTGDNYEQYF,TGTGCCAGCAGCGGCGGGACAGGGGATAACTACGAGCAGTACTTC
TRBV10-3,-,few,TRBJ1-5,CAISESGGQAGQPQHF,TGTGCCATCAGTGAGTCGGGGGGGCAGGCTGGTCAGCCCCAGCATTTT
TRBV6-5,-,-,TRBJ1-4,CASKDSGWNEKLFF,TGTGCCAGCAAGGACTCGGGTTGGAATGAAAAACTGTTTTTT
TRBV15,-,-,TRBJ1-2,CATSRDFNGYTF,TGTGCCACCAGCAGAGATTTCAATGGCTACACCTTC
TRBV28,-,medium-sized,TRBJ1-2,CASKAPAWGEGGYTF,TGTGCCAGCAAGGCCCCCGCATGGGGCGAGGGGGGCTACACCTTC
TRBV9,TRBD1,-,TRBJ1-2,CASSVNQDRASGYTF,TGTGCCAGCAGCGTAAACCAGGACAGGGCATCTGGCTACACCTTC
TRBV5-6,-,-,TRBJ1-1,CASSLAPNTEAFF,TGTGCCAGCAGCTTGGCTCCTAACACTGAAGCTTTCTTT
TRBV4-1,-,-,TRBJ2-7,CASSQDGQGRVEQYF,TGCGCCAGCAGCCAAGATGGGCAGGGGAGGGTCGAGCAGTACTTC
TRBV7-2,-,few,TRBJ1-5,CASSLTWDQPQHF,TGTGCCAGCAGCTTGACATGGGATCAGCCCCAGCATTTT
TRBV5-1,-,-,TRBJ2-5,CASSLEETQYF,TGCGCCAGCAGCTTGGAAGAGACCCAGTACTTC
TRBV7-3,TRBD2,-,TRBJ2-1,CASSFGAGGDEQFF,TGTGCCAGCAGCTTTGGAGCGGGAGGGGATGAGCAGTTCTTC
TRBV5-1,-,-,TRBJ2-5,CASTREDPRTETQYF,TGCGCCAGCACCCGCGAGGACCCCAGGACGGAGACCCAGTACTTC
TRBV28,TRBD1,few,TRBJ2-7,CASMGTESSYEQYF,TGTGCCAGCATGGGGACAGAGAGCTCCTACGAGCAGTACTTC
TRBV5-5,TRBD1,-,TRBJ2-1,CASSPYRGPGQGNNEQFF,TGTGCCAGCAGCCCATACCGGGGGCCGGGACAGGGCAACAATGAGCAGTTCTTC
TRBV27,-,-,TRBJ2-4,CASSPSRAQSDKNIQYF,TGTGCCAGCAGTCCGTCACGGGCCCAAAGCGATAAAAACATTCAGTACTTC
TRBV15,-,-,TRBJ1-5,CATSRGLSNQPQHF,TGTGCCACCAGCAGAGGCCTGAGCAATCAGCCCCAGCATTTT
TRBV9,-,-,TRBJ2-5,CASSVTGESYQETQYF,TGTGCCAGCAGCGTAACGGGAGAATCGTACCAAGAGACCCAGTACTTC
TRBV27,TRBD2,-,TRBJ2-7,CASSFSGRAYEQYF,TGTGCCAGCAGTTTTAGCGGGAGGGCTTACGAGCAGTACTTC